Shown below are 14 T cell receptor beta chains from a single sample sequenced in a study of T-cell reconstitution after alpha-beta-depleted transplantation in children. Preparation of the TCRbeta library was carried out with unique molecular identifiers. One entry per CDR3 protein results from TCRdb running MiXCR on the PCR reads. The table has more than 550,000 distinct CDR3 sequences, about 10% seen once. The specimen comprised PBMCs from the stem cell graft donor, sampled from the stem cell graft. These receptors originate from a human donor who donated a stem cell graft to a child with acute myeloid leukemia.

A few counts support this clonotype. The chain couples TRBV5-1 to TRBJ2-6; possible D gene TRBD1, 6 bases. In germline, CDR1 is SGHRS, CDR2 YFSETQ. The CDR3 spans 17 residues. V was pared by 1 base and J by 0 bases, with 11 bases between. For the CDR3, the DNA is TGCGCCAGCAGCTTGACAGGGCAGAGCTCTGGGGCCAACGTCCTGACTTTC. Protein sequence: CASSLTGQSSGANVLTF.

This chain joins TRBV20-1 and TRBJ2-7; TRBD2 aligns across 10 bases. Trimming cost V 6 bases and J 0 bases; bases outside gene matches: 11. CDR1 is DFQATT, CDR2 SNEGSKA, per germline (reference sequence). The CDR3 is 16 residues long. The CDR3 sequence is CSARTPSGRFSYEQYF. CDR3 in DNA: TGCAGTGCGAGAACTCCTAGCGGGAGATTCTCCTACGAGCAGTACTTC.

This clonotype was seen ten or more times. The chain joins TRBV7-6 to TRBJ2-3, with TRBD2 matching over 9 bases. Trimming removed 5 bases from V and 6 bases from J; junction bases left unmatched: 6. The CDR3 is 14 amino acids. Germline values: CDR1 SGHVS, CDR2 FNYEAQ. The CDR3 DNA reads TGTGCCAGCAGCGGCGGGAGGGCAAAGGATACGCAGTATTTT. Translated: CASSGGRAKDTQYF. Drawing the rest from reference TRBV7-6 and TRBJ2-3, the complete variable domain is GAGVSQSPRYKVTKRGQDVALRCDPISGHVSLYWYRQALGQGPEFLTYFNYEAQQDKSGLPNDRFSAERPEGSISTLTIQRTEQRDSAMYRCASSGGRAKDTQYFGPGTRLTVL.

The chain employs TRBV12-3 or TRBV12-4 and TRBJ2-5; D ambiguous. Trimming took off 7 bases at V and 1 base at J, with 13 bases between the two ends. The CDR3 has 14 residues. The CDR3: CASNLLGPQETQYF. As DNA, the CDR3 is TGTGCCAGCAACCTTTTGGGTCCCCAAGAGACCCAGTACTTC.

The chain carries TRBV27 and TRBJ1-5, with D uncertain. CDR3 length: 15 residues. Germline-derived CDR1 and CDR2 are MNHEY and SMNVEV (reference sequence). The V end lost 5 bases, the J end lost 2 bases, and 13 bases lay between the germline ends. CDR3 DNA: TGTGCCAGCAGTCCTTCCTTGTGGGGCAATCAGCCCCAGCATTTT. The encoded protein is CASSPSLWGNQPQHF.

This clonotype was counted a few times. CDR3 sequence (DNA): TGTGCCAGCAGCCCTCGGACTAGCGGGAGGGGGAGGGATACGCAGTATTTT. Its protein is CASSPRTSGRGRDTQYF. The chain joins TRBV7-2 to TRBJ2-3, with 15 bases lining up with TRBD2. Germline V gene lookup returns CDR1 SGHTA and CDR2 FQGNSA. The CDR3 runs to 17 residues. V was pared by 5 bases and J by 6 bases, with 9 bases of the junction left unmatched. The variable domain in full, with the rest retrieved from reference TRBV7-2 and TRBJ2-3, is GAGVSQSPSNKVTEKGKDVELRCDPISGHTALYWYRQSLGQGLEFLIYFQGNSAPDKSGLPSDRFSAERTGGSVSTLTIQRTQQEDSAVYLCASSPRTSGRGRDTQYFGPGTRLTVL.

This clonotype was counted a few times. This chain uses TRBV5-1 with TRBJ1-4; no definite D call. With 4 bases removed from V and 4 bases from J, the gap between germline ends came to 11 bases. There are 14 residues in the CDR3. The germline gives CDR1 SGHRS, CDR2 YFSETQ. This CDR3 reads CASSQRAVNEKLFF. The DNA for the CDR3 is TGCGCCAGCAGCCAAAGGGCGGTTAATGAAAAACTGTTTTTT.

The chain has TRBV6-2 or TRBV6-3 and TRBJ2-1; TRBD2 matches 7 bases. V gave up 8 bases and J gave up 8 bases; unmatched junction bases: 18. This CDR3 has 16 residues. Germline assignment: CDR1 MNHEY and CDR2 SVGEGT. The CDR3: CASQLRTGLGVHEQFF. CDR3 DNA: TGTGCCAGCCAATTGAGAACAGGACTAGGGGTCCATGAGCAGTTCTTC.

The DNA for the CDR3 is TGTGCCAGCAGGCCTCGGGATCCCCCGCGCGGGGAGCTGTTTTTT. Residues: CASRPRDPPRGELFF. The V gene is TRBV12-3 or TRBV12-4, the J gene TRBJ2-2; possible D gene TRBD2, 5 bases. Trimming stripped 6 bases from V and 7 bases from J, with 18 bases between. The CDR3 has 15 residues.

This clonotype was counted at least ten times. This rearrangement joins TRBV3-1 to TRBJ2-1; 8 bases match TRBD2. The germline V gene encodes CDR1 LGHDT and CDR2 YNNKEL (reference sequence). This CDR3 spans 16 amino acids. The trim removed 2 bases at V and 4 bases at J, leaving 7 bases unmatched. CDR3: CASSQTGTRPYNEQFF. CDR3 DNA: TGTGCCAGCAGCCAAACCGGGACTAGACCTTACAATGAGCAGTTCTTC.

This clonotype was seen at least ten times. This chain links TRBV20-1 with TRBJ2-3, with D hard to call. The germline gives CDR1 DFQATT, CDR2 SNEGSKA (reference sequence). Trimming took off 0 bases at V and 0 bases at J, with 7 bases between the two ends. This CDR3 comprises 14 residues. The CDR3 DNA reads as TGCAGTGCTAGAGATCTATATAGCACAGATACGCAGTATTTT. Its translation is CSARDLYSTDTQYF.

This clonotype was observed at least ten times. V usage is TRBV7-3 and J usage is TRBJ2-3; no firm D call. The CDR3 sequence is 14 residues long. Per the germline V gene, CDR1 is SGHTA and CDR2 is FQGTGA. V was trimmed by 8 bases and J by 0 bases, leaving 12 bases between them. CDR3 amino acids: CASGSRSSTDTQYF. The CDR3 DNA reads TGTGCCAGCGGGTCGAGGTCTAGCACAGATACGCAGTATTTT.

The chain carries TRBV18 and TRBJ2-2, with D uncertain. The CDR3 consists of 15 residues. Per germline, CDR1 KGHSH and CDR2 LQKENI. V shed 0 bases and J shed 3 bases, with 8 bases lying between them. CDR3 region: CASSPPGAYTGELFF. The CDR3, as DNA: TGTGCCAGCTCACCACCAGGAGCGTACACCGGGGAGCTGTTTTTT.

There are a few counts of this clonotype. The chain carries TRBV7-8 and TRBJ2-1; perhaps D is TRBD1 or TRBD2 (6 bases each). V was pared by 7 bases and J by 13 bases, with 29 bases between. The CDR3 consists of 16 residues. Germline loops: CDR1 SGHVS, CDR2 FQNEAQ. Here the CDR3 DNA reads TGTGCCAGCATCCTAACCTCTAGGGGGGACTCGGGCGCCCAGTTCTTC. It specifies CASILTSRGDSGAQFF.